A selection of T cell receptor beta chains follows, all from one sample in a study of T cell responses to AZD1222 COVID-19 vaccine. Assay used: immunoSEQ multiplex PCR; TCRdb lists only in-frame clones, some missing. The sample has 72,000 or so clones, roughly 87% seen once. Here the sequenced sample was peripheral blood, taken on day 0 of AZD1222 vaccination. The receptors derive from an adult in good health. Each CDR3 is given with its conserved first and last residue. The D gene is left open where the match is weak. Expanded clones are given a class, and other clones once, few, many or no size at all.

J gene,clone size,V gene,CDR3 length,D gene,CDR3 protein
TRBJ2-2,.,TRBV10-2,14,TRBD2,CASSVGSGTGELFF
TRBJ2-1,.,TRBV9,16,.,CASSATLANSYNEQFF
TRBJ1-5,once,TRBV4-3,13,.,CASSQDSNQPQHF
TRBJ2-5,.,TRBV11-1,14,.,CASSFIPEQETQYF
TRBJ1-2,.,TRBV3-1/TRBV3-2,16,.,CASSQGGFAANYGYTF
TRBJ1-5,.,TRBV6-5,15,.,CASSYSSYSNQPQHF
TRBJ1-6,.,TRBV3-1/TRBV3-2,14,TRBD1,CASSPGQAARTLHF
TRBJ2-7,.,TRBV2,14,TRBD2,CASSEGLAADEQYF
TRBJ2-5,.,TRBV10-1,13,.,CASGDEIEETQYF
TRBJ1-6,.,TRBV30,16,TRBD1,CAWSVQGASYNSPLHF
TRBJ1-5,.,TRBV28,13,.,CASHRTVNQPQHF
TRBJ1-2,.,TRBV10-3,11,.,CAISENSGYTF
TRBJ1-1,.,TRBV7-2,12,.,CASSLHNTEAFF
TRBJ1-1,.,TRBV30,10,.,CAGLDTEAFF
TRBJ2-1,.,TRBV5-6,15,.,CASSLGGGSYNEQFF
TRBJ2-1,.,TRBV9,16,.,CASSVGTGIGQDEQFF
TRBJ2-3,.,TRBV1,15,.,CTSRRPSGRTDTQYF
TRBJ2-7,.,TRBV2,16,TRBD1,CASSETDRDRGYEQYF
TRBJ1-1,.,TRBV6-5,15,.,CASSYSSWVSPEAFF
TRBJ2-2,.,TRBV7-6,14,.,CASSLSRGTGELFF
TRBJ1-1,.,TRBV10-3,13,TRBD1,CAITATGAAEAFF
TRBJ2-1,.,TRBV9,16,TRBD2,CASSLRPGLAGNEQFF
TRBJ1-6,.,TRBV28,16,.,CASNRATGYNNSPLHF
TRBJ1-5,.,TRBV6-1,15,.,CASSEGIAGVQPQHF
TRBJ1-2,.,TRBV6-6,14,.,CASGEPLENYGYTF
TRBJ1-1,.,TRBV20-1,11,.,CSARDRTQAFF
TRBJ1-2,.,TRBV10-3,19,TRBD1,CAISHRDREASSSLYGYTF
TRBJ1-1,.,TRBV29-1,11,.,CSVEAGAGGFF
TRBJ2-7,.,TRBV11-3,14,TRBD2,CASSLGAGPYEQYF
TRBJ2-7,.,TRBV30,14,.,CAWSWTVTPYEQYF
TRBJ2-5,.,TRBV5-4,16,TRBD2,CASSFGLAGAEETQYF
TRBJ2-5,.,TRBV7-2,13,.,CASSPGRAETQYF
TRBJ2-1,.,TRBV5-4,15,.,CASSIAGGPYNEQFF
TRBJ2-7,.,TRBV27,14,TRBD2,CASRGLAGLREQYF
TRBJ2-7,.,TRBV6-6,14,.,CASSYAGNTYEQYF
TRBJ1-3,once,TRBV14,16,TRBD1,CASSQWTGGSGNTIYF
TRBJ2-5,.,TRBV10-3,11,.,CAISEKETQYF
TRBJ2-3,.,TRBV7-9,14,TRBD2,CASSTLAGADTQYF
TRBJ1-4,.,TRBV7-9,12,.,CASSLTYEKLFF
TRBJ2-5,.,TRBV6-2/TRBV6-3,14,.,CASSYSGSQETQYF
TRBJ1-5,few,TRBV2,17,.,CASSEAGSFYSNQPQHF
TRBJ1-2,.,TRBV7-9,13,.,CASSLDVDYGYTF
TRBJ2-7,.,TRBV5-1,15,.,CASSGGTNTAYEQYF
TRBJ2-7,.,TRBV28,13,TRBD2,CASSFGGLAEQYF
TRBJ2-1,.,TRBV6-5,15,TRBD1,CASSYSVGRGNEQFF
TRBJ1-2,.,TRBV11-3,18,TRBD1,CASSLCRRWAGGRYGYTF
TRBJ2-3,.,TRBV9,19,TRBD2,CASSVNPLAGGSPTDTQYF
TRBJ2-7,.,TRBV9,14,.,CASGFRGAVYEQYF
TRBJ1-5,.,TRBV10-3,13,.,CAISEGGERPQHF
TRBJ2-4,.,TRBV18,14,.,CASSPAGAKNIQYF
TRBJ1-2,.,TRBV6-5,10,.,CALGAPGYTF
TRBJ2-7,.,TRBV7-6,13,.,CASSLGAVYEQYF
TRBJ1-1,.,TRBV3-1/TRBV3-2,15,.,CASSQNWAGDTEAFF
TRBJ1-6,.,TRBV10-3,14,.,CAIREGSGYSPLHF
TRBJ2-1,.,TRBV7-2,15,.,CASSRLAIAYNEQFF
TRBJ1-5,.,TRBV12-3/TRBV12-4,12,.,CASGGSNQPQHF
TRBJ1-2,once,TRBV9,15,TRBD1,CASSPGQGSIYGYTF